This is a list of T cell receptor beta chains from one sample in a study of identical twins. MiXCR, run by TCRdb on the 5' RACE reads, gives a single entry per CDR3 protein. The data show some 250,000 distinct CDR3 sequences, about an eighth seen once. This sample was also put to use in a study of yellow fever vaccine responses in identical twins.

The sample was memory (CD45RO+) T cells sorted from blood. Receptors originate from a woman in her late teens or twenties in good health. Each CDR3 is given with its conserved first and last residue. Fields, in order: clone size, D gene, J gene, V gene, CDR3 DNA, CDR3 protein. The D gene is left open where the match is weak. The size entry is marked missing in some rows and otherwise reads once, few, many or a size class.

size: .; D: .; J: TRBJ2-1; V: TRBV20-1; DNA: TGCAGTGCTAGAGTACGGGTCACCAATGAGCAGTTCTTC; CDR3: CSARVRVTNEQFF
size: many; D: .; J: TRBJ1-2; V: TRBV5-1; DNA: TGCGCCAGCAGCAATCTCGGGGCCCACTATGGCTACACCTTC; CDR3: CASSNLGAHYGYTF
size: many; D: TRBD1; J: TRBJ1-5; V: TRBV4-1; DNA: TGCGCCAGCAGCCCGATCGGGACAGGAGGGGATCAGCCCCAGCATTTT; CDR3: CASSPIGTGGDQPQHF
size: few; D: .; J: TRBJ2-1; V: TRBV21-1; DNA: TGTGCCAGCAGCAGAAAATCCGGGGGGGACTACAATGAGCAGTTCTTC; CDR3: CASSRKSGGDYNEQFF
size: many; D: TRBD1; J: TRBJ2-3; V: TRBV27; DNA: TGTGCCAGCAGTTTAAGACAGGGGCTTACAGATACGCAGTATTTT; CDR3: CASSLRQGLTDTQYF
size: few; D: .; J: TRBJ2-7; V: TRBV20-1; DNA: TGCAGTGCTAGTGTGGGGGGAGACGAGCAGTACTTC; CDR3: CSASVGGDEQYF
size: .; D: .; J: TRBJ2-2; V: TRBV20-1; DNA: TGCAGTGCTAGTGAACTTTCGACGGACACCGGGGAGCTGTTTTTT; CDR3: CSASELSTDTGELFF
size: many; D: .; J: TRBJ2-2; V: TRBV20-1; DNA: TGCAGTGCTAGAGCCCCAGGGAGGTACACCGGGGAGCTGTTTTTT; CDR3: CSARAPGRYTGELFF
size: many; D: .; J: TRBJ2-5; V: TRBV12-3/TRBV12-4; DNA: TGTGCCAGCAGTTTGACTCGAAGCCCAGAGACCCAGTACTTC; CDR3: CASSLTRSPETQYF
size: many; D: TRBD2; J: TRBJ2-1; V: TRBV10-3; DNA: TGTGCCATCAAGGACAAGCGGGAGGCAAACAATGAGCAGTTCTTC; CDR3: CAIKDKREANNEQFF
size: many; D: .; J: TRBJ2-1; V: TRBV5-1; DNA: TGCGCCAGCAGCTTGGAGTGGTCCTACAATGAGCAGTTCTTC; CDR3: CASSLEWSYNEQFF